One and the same sample provided the 27 T cell receptor beta chains below, sequenced in a study of shared clonotypes between healthy human individuals. CD45RO negativity and positive selection for CCR7 defined naive CD8 cells, a population that excluded terminally differentiated effector memory CD45RA+ cells. The assay was immunoSEQ multiplex PCR, and TCRdb's table has in-frame clones only and misses some. Among hundreds of thousands of clones listed, roughly 95% were seen once. The sequencing sample was made of naive CD8+ T cells sorted from blood. The origin of the receptors is a woman in her twenties or thirties in good health.

The V and J genes are TRBV6-5 and TRBJ1-5; tentative D call: TRBD1 (6 bases). CDR3 size: 14 residues. V gave up 6 bases and J gave up 7 bases, with 16 bases separating them. Looked up from germline, CDR1 is MNHEY and CDR2 is SVGAGI. The CDR3 sequence: CASRGRQAYQPQHF. The CDR3 region has the DNA TGTGCCAGCAGAGGCCGACAGGCATACCAGCCCCAGCATTTT.

Note on this clone: Other DNA sequences of this sample code for an identical CDR3. In nucleotides, the CDR3 is TGTGCCAGCAGTTACTCGGAGGGCTATGAAAAACTGTTTTTT. It translates to CASSYSEGYEKLFF. The chain uses TRBV6-5 and TRBJ1-4; no reliable D call. The CDR3 consists of 14 residues. The germline V and J ends were trimmed by 0 bases and 6 bases, with 8 bases remaining between them. The germline CDR1 and CDR2 sequences are MNHEY and SVGAGI.

The V call is TRBV11-2, the J call TRBJ2-5; D not certain. The end of the DNA is better explained by TRBJ2-7, so the J call may be wrong. Germline V lookup: CDR1 SGHAT, CDR2 FQNNGV. This CDR3 is 13 amino acids long. As DNA, the CDR3 is TGTGCCAGCAGCTCCCCCCTGACCCGCGAGCAGTACTTC. Protein sequence: CASSSPLTREQYF.

The chain is built from TRBV30 and TRBJ2-7; 7 bases are a match to TRBD1. The CDR3 spans 14 residues. CDR1 and CDR2 from the germline V gene are GTSNPN and SVGIG (reference sequence). Trimming cost V 2 bases and J 6 bases; bases outside gene matches: 10. CDR3 amino acids: CAWSIEQGSGEQYF. The CDR3, as DNA: TGTGCCTGGAGTATCGAACAGGGGAGTGGCGAGCAGTACTTC.

The V and J genes are TRBV19 and TRBJ1-1; no clear D. V gave up 8 bases and J gave up 3 bases, with 7 bases separating them. CDR3 size: 11 residues. Germline-derived CDR1 and CDR2 are LNHDA and SQIVND (reference sequence). The CDR3 loop reads CASQDYTEAFF. CDR3 DNA: TGTGCCAGTCAGGACTACACTGAAGCTTTCTTT.

The V gene is TRBV7-6, the J gene TRBJ2-3, with 7 bases aligning to TRBD1. CDR1 and CDR2 from the germline V gene are SGHVS and FNYEAQ. Trimming took 4 bases from V and 2 from J; bases not matched to a gene: 6. This CDR3 region has 15 residues. CDR3 bases: TGTGCCAGCAGCTCCTTCGGACAGGACACAGATACGCAGTATTTT. This translates into CASSSFGQDTDTQYF.

On this clone itself: Within the sample, other DNA sequences also encode this same CDR3. The CDR3 DNA follows: TGTGCCAGCAGCTTGGCTAGCGGTACTTACAATGAGCAGTTCTTC. It yields the protein CASSLASGTYNEQFF. The chain is built from TRBV7-9 and TRBJ2-1, with TRBD2 matching 7 bases. The trim removed 3 bases at V and 4 bases at J, leaving 6 bases unmatched. The germline V gene has CDR1 SEHNR and CDR2 FQNEAQ (reference sequence). The CDR3 contains 15 residues.

V gene TRBV27 combines with J gene TRBJ2-3, with 7 bases matching TRBD1. This CDR3 is 15 amino acids long. Losses at the gene ends were 3 bases for V and 4 bases for J; bases not matched to a gene: 7. Germline V lookup: CDR1 MNHEY, CDR2 SMNVEV (reference sequence). The CDR3 protein is CASSLLTGSPDTQYF. CDR3 in DNA: TGTGCCAGCAGTTTGTTGACAGGGAGTCCAGATACGCAGTATTTT.

The rearrangement joins TRBV27 to TRBJ2-2; no clear D gene. Germline CDR1 and CDR2: MNHEY and SMNVEV (reference sequence). The V end was cut by 3 bases, the J end by 0 bases, with 8 bases between. The CDR3 totals 15 residues. The CDR3 spells CASSFTRSNTGELFF. The CDR3 region has the DNA TGTGCCAGCAGTTTCACCAGATCGAACACCGGGGAGCTGTTTTTT.

The rearrangement links TRBV6-1 to TRBJ1-5; D gene ambiguous. CDR3 size: 14 residues. Germline-derived CDR1 and CDR2 are MNHNS and SASEGT. Trimming left V 4 bases short and J 1 base short, with 8 bases between. The CDR3 bases are TGTGCCAGCAGTGGGGGTGGGAGCAATCAGCCCCAGCATTTT. Its protein is CASSGGGSNQPQHF.

The J gene is TRBJ2-7, the V gene TRBV27; D uncertain. The V gene lost 3 bases and the J gene lost 2 bases, with 8 bases spanning the gap. Germline-derived CDR1 and CDR2 are MNHEY and SMNVEV (reference sequence). This CDR3 has 13 residues. The DNA for the CDR3 is TGTGCCAGCAGTTTTGGTGAGGCCTACGAGCAGTACTTC. It codes for CASSFGEAYEQYF.

In DNA, the CDR3 is TGTGCCAGCAGTCCCCGTGGGGCCACGGCGGCTTTCTTT. Protein sequence: CASSPRGATAAFF. The V call is TRBV28, the J call TRBJ1-1; D might be TRBD1 (5 bases). V lost 5 bases and J 11 bases, leaving 18 bases between the germline ends. CDR1 is MDHEN, CDR2 SYDVKM, per germline. The CDR3 runs to 13 residues.

This chain joins TRBV4-1 and TRBJ2-4; 10 positions agree with TRBD1. In germline, CDR1 is MGHRA, CDR2 YSYEKL. Germline trimming cut 0 bases from V and 1 base from J; bases unmatched to any gene: 0. The CDR3 sequence is 16 residues long. CDR3 region: CASSQETGGAKNIQYF. The CDR3 DNA follows: TGCGCCAGCAGCCAAGAGACAGGGGGCGCCAAAAACATTCAGTACTTC.

The V and J genes are TRBV7-6 and TRBJ1-1; D unclear. Germline V gene lookup returns CDR1 SGHVS and CDR2 FNYEAQ. The CDR3 totals 14 residues. The V and J ends lost 1 base and 1 base respectively, with 7 bases between them. This CDR3 is CASSLVLGNTEAFF. In DNA, the CDR3 is TGTGCCAGCAGCTTAGTACTCGGGAACACTGAAGCTTTCTTT.

The gene calls are TRBV10-3 and TRBJ2-1, with TRBD2 matching 14 bases. This CDR3 is built from 14 residues. The ends lost 8 bases at V and 9 bases at J; junction bases unmatched: 6. The germline V gene has CDR1 ENHRY and CDR2 SYGVKD. CDR3 nucleotides: TGTGCCATCGGGACTAGCGGGAGTTCGGTTGAGCAGTTCTTC. This gives the protein CAIGTSGSSVEQFF.

V gene TRBV10-3 combines with J gene TRBJ1-4; no clear D gene. Germline V lookup: CDR1 ENHRY, CDR2 SYGVKD. Trimming left V 3 bases short and J 0 bases short, with 11 bases between. CDR3 length: 16 residues. Here the CDR3 DNA reads TGTGCCATCAGTGACCGGGCACTCGCAACTAATGAAAAACTGTTTTTT. As protein: CAISDRALATNEKLFF.

This clone was recorded only once. This sequence joins TRBV2 and TRBJ2-5, with 11 positions matching TRBD1. CDR1 and CDR2 from the germline V gene are SNHLY and FYNNEI. Trimming at V came to 5 bases and at J to 4 bases, leaving 3 bases not matched to a gene. The CDR3 runs 14 residues. The DNA of the CDR3 is TGTGCCAGCAGTTGGGACAGGGGGTTAGAGACCCAGTACTTC. Its translation: CASSWDRGLETQYF.

The V and J genes are TRBV6-5 and TRBJ2-7; TRBD2 agrees at 7 bases. The CDR3 has 14 amino acids. V lost 2 bases to trimming and J lost 6 bases; unmatched junction nucleotides: 7. CDR1 MNHEY and CDR2 SVGAGI come from the germline V gene. CDR3 residues: CASSYTIRGSEQYF. The DNA of the CDR3 is TGTGCCAGCAGTTACACCATTCGCGGGAGCGAGCAGTACTTC.

The chain joins TRBV27 to TRBJ2-2, with D perhaps matching TRBD1 or TRBD2 (7 bases each). Germline CDR1 reads MNHEY; CDR2 reads SMNVEV (reference sequence). V gave up 7 bases and J gave up 2 bases, with 17 bases separating them. The CDR3 spans 16 residues. The DNA of the CDR3 is TGTGCCAGCACCTCAGGGGGGGTGGGAAACACCGGGGAGCTGTTTTTT. Its translation is CASTSGGVGNTGELFF.

The V gene is TRBV27, the J gene TRBJ2-1, with D maybe TRBD1 (5 bases). The CDR3 runs to 15 residues. Germline loops: CDR1 MNHEY, CDR2 SMNVEV (reference sequence). Trimming removed 4 bases at V and 0 bases at J, with 10 bases between. The CDR3 loop is CASSSRASSYNEQFF. CDR3 coding DNA: TGTGCCAGCAGTTCCAGGGCAAGCTCCTACAATGAGCAGTTCTTC.

In its sample, this clone was seen once. Other DNA sequences of this sample code for an identical CDR3. The chain joins TRBV27 to TRBJ2-5, with TRBD2 matching 10 bases. This CDR3 region has 16 residues. Losses at the gene ends were 4 bases for V and 1 base for J; bases not matched to a gene: 6. Germline CDR1 is MNHEY and CDR2 is SMNVEV (reference sequence). CDR3 nucleotides: TGTGCCAGCAGTTCACGACTAGCGGGTCCCCAAGAGACCCAGTACTTC. It codes for CASSSRLAGPQETQYF.

The gene calls are TRBV7-2 and TRBJ2-7, with TRBD2 matching 9 bases. V gave up 5 bases and J gave up 0 bases; unmatched junction bases: 11. CDR3 length: 17 residues. Germline CDR1 and CDR2: SGHTA and FQGNSA. In nucleotides, the CDR3 is TGTGCCAGCAGCAGACCACGTAGCGGGAGCTCCTCCTACGAGCAGTACTTC. Protein: CASSRPRSGSSSYEQYF.

The J gene is TRBJ2-5, the V gene TRBV5-5, with TRBD1 matching over 9 bases. The J segment lost 5 bases and the V segment lost 1 base, leaving 6 bases of the junction unmatched. There are 15 residues in the CDR3. CDR1 is SGHKS, CDR2 YYEKEE, per germline (reference sequence). CDR3 coding DNA: TGTGCCAGCAGCTTGATGGGGACAGGGAAGGAGACCCAGTACTTC. Protein: CASSLMGTGKETQYF.

A single count supports this clone. The V call is TRBV21-1, the J call TRBJ2-4; TRBD2 is taken as the D call from the table, unchecked against the DNA. TRBV21-1 is described as a pseudogene. This CDR3 comprises 15 residues. The CDR3 nucleotides read TGTGCCAGCAGCAAGGGGGGGCTAGCCAAAAACATTCAGTACTTC. Translating gives CASSKGGLAKNIQYF.

About this clone itself: Relative to the germline gene, one junction end is altered; a read error may explain this. This chain connects TRBV5-1 to TRBJ2-5; D is unclear. The germline V gene has CDR1 SGHRS and CDR2 YFSETQ. There are 11 residues in the CDR3. The CDR3 coding sequence is TGCGCCAGCAGCTGGCAAGGGACCCAGTACTTC. Amino acid sequence: CASSWQGTQYF.

The V and J genes are TRBV27 and TRBJ2-3; 12 bases map to TRBD2. V lost 3 bases to trimming and J lost 1 base; unmatched junction nucleotides: 14. The CDR3 is 20 residues long. From germline, CDR1 is MNHEY and CDR2 SMNVEV (reference sequence). CDR3 sequence (DNA): TGTGCCAGCAGTTTTCTTTTACTAGCGGGAGGTAATCAGGGCACAGATACGCAGTATTTT. Translating it yields CASSFLLLAGGNQGTDTQYF.

This chain connects TRBV7-9 to TRBJ2-5; D is uncertain. CDR3 length equals 13 residues. Germline loops: CDR1 SEHNR, CDR2 FQNEAQ (reference sequence). Trimming took 4 bases from V and 5 from J, leaving 11 bases between them. The CDR3 loop is CASSSTIGETQYF. The CDR3 bases are TGTGCCAGCAGCTCAACTATCGGGGAGACCCAGTACTTC.